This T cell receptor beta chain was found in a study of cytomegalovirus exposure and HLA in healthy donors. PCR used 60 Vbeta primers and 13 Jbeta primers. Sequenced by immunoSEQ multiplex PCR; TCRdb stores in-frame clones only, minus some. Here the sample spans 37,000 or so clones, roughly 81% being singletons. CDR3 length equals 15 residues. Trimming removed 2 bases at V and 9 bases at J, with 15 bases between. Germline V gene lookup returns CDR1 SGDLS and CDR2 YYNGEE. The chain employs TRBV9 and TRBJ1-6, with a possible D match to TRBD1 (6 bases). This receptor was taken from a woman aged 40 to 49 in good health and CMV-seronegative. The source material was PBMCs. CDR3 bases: TGTGCCAGCAGCGTCTCGACAGGCCTGTCTTCACCCCTCCACTTT. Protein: CASSVSTGLSSPLHF.